This TCR beta chain is drawn from a study of early T cells in non-severe SARS-CoV-2 infection (dated by TCRdb to the early 2020s). In the study overall: Bulk RNA from unsorted whole blood was used for TCR sequencing, so alpha and beta chains could not be paired. The investigation overall reported the following: VDJdb matching was skewed toward anti-spike CD8 responses and likely underestimated virus-specific expansions, missing private and CD4 specificities.

Library creation used 5' RACE. The instrument was a NextSeq 500. In the TCR library protocol, unique molecular identifiers were attached to individual cDNA molecules to correct for PCR bias and sequencing error. Sequencing covered both TCR alpha and beta chains, and within each sample the abundances of alpha and beta sequences were tightly co-correlated. The paper's data handling went like this. Decombinator V4 was used to annotate the V gene, J gene and CDR3 of the TCR sequences. Expanded TCRs were defined as changing significantly between any two time points under a Poisson model with p below 0.0001. Abundances of TCRs were expressed as counts per million after normalisation to the total number of TCRs sequenced in each sample. MAIT TCRs were defined by TRAV1-2 paired with TRAJ12, TRAJ20 or TRAJ33, and iNKT TCRs by TRAV10 paired with TRAJ18. VDJdb, accessed on 1 November 2021, was searched for TCRs annotated for CMV, EBV and SARS-CoV-2, and TCRs annotated for more than one antigen were excluded. TCRdb trimmed public reads at Q25 via fastp, called clones via MiXCR and kept in-frame beta chains. Every entry covers one CDR3 protein and lists the most common genes and DNA from its rows. TCRdb, not the original authors, processed these V and J calls. The sample has under 85,000 distinct CDR3 sequences on record, around 13% of them singletons. Of the sample, approximately 1% is held by the ten largest clones.

A case-control design nested within a healthcare worker cohort in London, UK, was used, with weekly nasopharyngeal swab PCR tests and blood sampling performed. Healthcare workers were enrolled in the week of the UK lockdown, from 23 to 31 March 2020, and were followed every week for up to roughly 16 weeks. The CDR3 sequence holds 13 residues, the cysteine and phenylalanine included. Here the CDR3 DNA is all that survives: 39 bases in frame from base 1. As encoded in the germline V gene, CDR1 is KGHDR while CDR2 is SFDVKD. V and J are truncated by 3 bases and 5 bases respectively, leaving an intervening sequence of 9 bases. There are many counts of this clonotype. Its binding antigen is unknown. The record has no base qualities; no much larger clone is one base away.

The sequencing input was whole blood. The TCR originated in an adult who was a healthcare worker with PCR-confirmed SARS-CoV-2 infection or an uninfected control (not recorded which). The rearrangement joined TRBV24-1 to TRBJ2-5; no D gene call is confident. The DNA sequence follows: TGTGCCACCAGTGATGTGGGTGGCGAGACCCAGTACTTC. Its product reads: CATSDVGGETQYF.